These 21 T cell receptor beta chains were all obtained from the same sample, sequenced in a study of blood T cell repertoires in COVID-19. Clones were read by immunoSEQ multiplex PCR, and TCRdb kept only the in-frame ones, dropping some. The sample records hundreds of thousands of clones, approximately 86% being singletons. The sequencing sample was made of peripheral blood. The receptors here all came from a man aged 18-30 years with active or convalescent COVID-19.

The genes are TRBV2 and TRBJ1-6, with 7 bases fitting TRBD1. Losses at the gene ends were 2 bases for V and 9 bases for J; bases not matched to a gene: 13. Germline CDR1 is SNHLY and CDR2 is FYNNEI. CDR3 length: 17 residues. In nucleotides, the CDR3 is TGTGCCAGCAGTGAAAGGGACAGTCCAAATCATAGTTCACCCCTCCACTTT. It translates to CASSERDSPNHSSPLHF.

The chain combines TRBV7-9 with TRBJ2-3, with a possible D match to TRBD1 (5 bases). V was clipped by 7 bases and J by 5 bases, with 16 bases between them. Germline V gene sequence: CDR1 SEHNR, CDR2 FQNEAQ (reference sequence). The CDR3 is 14 residues long. CDR3 bases: TGTGCCAGCACCGACGACAGTGTGTTAGATACGCAGTATTTT. Its protein is CASTDDSVLDTQYF.

V gene TRBV9 combines with J gene TRBJ2-7; D is perhaps TRBD2 (7 bases). Trimming took off 0 bases at V and 2 bases at J, with 12 bases between the two ends. The CDR3 has 15 amino acids. The germline gives CDR1 SGDLS, CDR2 YYNGEE. The CDR3, as DNA: TGTGCCAGCAGCGTAGTCGGGGGGCCAACCTACGAGCAGTACTTC. This encodes CASSVVGGPTYEQYF.

The V and J genes are TRBV6-5 and TRBJ2-2; D is perhaps TRBD1 (5 bases). V was clipped by 2 bases and J by 2 bases, with 9 bases between them. The CDR3 sequence is 15 residues long. Germline V lookup: CDR1 MNHEY, CDR2 SVGAGI. CDR3 nucleotides: TGTGCCAGCAGTTACCTAGGGGTTAACACCGGGGAGCTGTTTTTT. Its translation is CASSYLGVNTGELFF.

The chain uses TRBV6-1 and TRBJ2-6, with 9 bases matching TRBD1. The CDR3 runs 17 residues. From germline, CDR1 is MNHNS and CDR2 SASEGT. J gave up 1 base and V 0 bases, and 1 base lay outside the gene matches. The CDR3 region has the DNA TGTGCCAGCAGTGAAGCGGACAGGGGTTCTGGGGCCAACGTCCTGACTTTC. Translating gives CASSEADRGSGANVLTF.

The chain combines TRBV29-1 with TRBJ2-5; 7 nucleotides align to TRBD2. CDR1 SQVTM and CDR2 ANQGSEA come from the germline V gene. Germline trimming cut 8 bases from V and 2 bases from J; bases unmatched to any gene: 5. The CDR3 has 12 residues. The CDR3 nucleotides read TGCAGCATTCTAGCGGCTCAAGAGACCCAGTACTTC. As protein: CSILAAQETQYF.

This sequence joins TRBV2 and TRBJ1-2, with unresolved D. This CDR3 comprises 16 residues. The germline V gene has CDR1 SNHLY and CDR2 FYNNEI. Trimming took off 3 bases at V and 5 bases at J, with 19 bases between the two ends. CDR3 sequence reads: CASSEPLTQAQYGYTF. As DNA, the CDR3 is TGTGCCAGCAGTGAGCCGCTTACCCAGGCCCAATATGGCTACACCTTC.

The J gene is TRBJ1-3, the V gene TRBV21-1. TRBV21-1 represents a pseudogene. The CDR3 covers 16 residues. In DNA, the CDR3 is TGTGCCAGCATCAATCCCGCAGGGACTTCTGGAAACACCATATATTTT. Protein: CASINPAGTSGNTIYF.

J is TRBJ2-5 and V is TRBV7-2; D is unclear. CDR3 size: 14 residues. Germline values: CDR1 SGHTA, CDR2 FQGNSA. The ends were cut back, 1 base at V and 5 bases at J, with 11 bases in the middle. Here the CDR3 DNA reads TGTGCCAGCAGCTTAGTTCCCGTCGGGGAGACCCAGTACTTC. As protein: CASSLVPVGETQYF.

The genes are TRBV12-3 or TRBV12-4 and TRBJ1-5; D not certain. V was pared by 1 base and J by 6 bases, with 7 bases between. The CDR3 consists of 13 residues. The CDR3 is CASSLGGFQPQHF. DNA of the CDR3: TGTGCCAGCAGTTTAGGAGGGTTTCAGCCCCAGCATTTT.

The V gene is TRBV19, the J gene TRBJ1-1, with D unclear. This CDR3 region has 15 residues. Trimming stripped 7 bases from V and 1 base from J, with 16 bases between. Germline V gene lookup returns CDR1 LNHDA and CDR2 SQIVND (reference sequence). CDR3 coding DNA: TGTGCCAGTACTCCCTACTTCGGGGAGAACACTGAAGCTTTCTTT. It encodes CASTPYFGENTEAFF.

This clone was seen more than once but under ten times. The J gene is TRBJ2-7, the V gene TRBV9, with 7 bases fitting TRBD2. The CDR3 has 15 residues. Per the germline V gene, CDR1 is SGDLS and CDR2 is YYNGEE. V lost 0 bases and J lost 3; bases outside the gene matches: 6. The CDR3 loop reads CASSVEWLADYEQYF. Written as DNA, the CDR3 is TGTGCCAGCAGCGTAGAGTGGCTAGCGGACTACGAGCAGTACTTC.

The genes are TRBV28 and TRBJ1-4; D unresolved. V lost 7 bases and J 4 bases, leaving 13 bases between the germline ends. There are 14 residues in the CDR3. Germline V gene sequence: CDR1 MDHEN, CDR2 SYDVKM. The DNA for the CDR3 is TGTGCCAGCACCCTTGGTAGTATTAATGAAAAACTGTTTTTT. Amino acid sequence: CASTLGSINEKLFF.

The chain joins TRBV7-6 to TRBJ2-3; 12 bases fit TRBD1. The V segment lost 5 bases and the J segment 2 bases; nucleotides outside the gene matches: 8. Germline values: CDR1 SGHVS, CDR2 FNYEAQ. This CDR3 contains 17 residues. CDR3 sequence reads: CASSPTPGQGATDTQYF. The CDR3 DNA reads as TGTGCCAGCAGCCCCACACCGGGACAGGGGGCCACAGATACGCAGTATTTT.

This clone occurred once. The V gene is TRBV15, the J gene TRBJ1-5; the match to TRBD1 covers 11 bases. V trimming: 0 bases; J trimming: 6 bases; junction bases outside the gene matches: 7. The germline CDR1 and CDR2 sequences are LNHNV and YYDKDF (reference sequence). The CDR3 runs 17 residues. CDR3 nucleotide sequence: TGTGCCACCAGCAGAGACCCAAGGACAGGGGGCGCTCAGCCCCAGCATTTT. Translating it yields CATSRDPRTGGAQPQHF.

The V gene is TRBV7-6, the J gene TRBJ1-6, with TRBD1 as a possible D gene (5 bases). CDR1 is SGHVS and CDR2 is FNYEAQ in the germline V gene. The CDR3 sequence is 16 residues long. The V and J ends lost 1 base and 7 bases respectively, with 14 bases between them. Here the CDR3 DNA reads TGTGCCAGCAGCTTAGGGGCCTACGGACAAAATTCACCCCTCCACTTT. It encodes CASSLGAYGQNSPLHF.

The CDR3 region has the DNA TGTGCCAGCAGTCCTGGGGCTAGCGGATCCTACGAGCAGTACTTC. Protein product: CASSPGASGSYEQYF. V gene TRBV28 combines with J gene TRBJ2-7; 7 bases line up with TRBD2. This CDR3 region has 15 residues. V shed 5 bases, J shed 1 base, and the junction held 8 bases outside the gene matches. Germline V lookup: CDR1 MDHEN, CDR2 SYDVKM.

The V gene is TRBV5-1, the J gene TRBJ1-1, with 8 bases that match TRBD1. Germline V gene data show CDR1 as SGHRS and CDR2 as YFSETQ. The CDR3 has 15 residues. V lost 0 bases to trimming and J lost 1 base; unmatched junction nucleotides: 2. The CDR3 nucleotides read TGCGCCAGCAGCTTGGATGGGACAGGGAACACTGAAGCTTTCTTT. Translated: CASSLDGTGNTEAFF.

The chain uses TRBV19 and TRBJ1-2; no clear D. Trimming removed 7 bases at V and 8 bases at J, with 17 bases between. Germline-derived CDR1 and CDR2 are LNHDA and SQIVND (reference sequence). This CDR3 comprises 13 residues. The CDR3 reads CASNFRTRSGYTF. The CDR3 coding sequence is TGTGCCAGTAACTTCAGGACTCGGAGCGGCTACACCTTC.

The chain recombines TRBV9 with TRBJ1-6, with unresolved D. Germline assignment: CDR1 SGDLS and CDR2 YYNGEE. V shed 3 bases and J shed 3 bases, with 13 bases lying between them. The CDR3 consists of 16 residues. This CDR3 reads CASSAGGVRYNSPLHF. Written as DNA, the CDR3 is TGTGCCAGCAGCGCTGGCGGGGTTCGCTATAATTCACCCCTCCACTTT. The variable domain in full, completed from reference TRBV9 and TRBJ1-6, reads DSGVTQTPKHLITATGQRVTLRCSPRSGDLSVYWYQQSLDQGLQFLIQYYNGEERAKGNILERFSAQQFPDLHSELNLSSLELGDSALYFCASSAGGVRYNSPLHFGNGTRLTVT.

The chain is built from TRBV13 and TRBJ1-5; D remains unclear. The CDR3 sequence is 15 residues long. Per the germline V gene, CDR1 is PRHDT and CDR2 is FYEKMQ (reference sequence). Trimming cost V 0 bases and J 3 bases, with 9 bases left between them. CDR3 loop: CASSLGTEHNQPQHF. The DNA of the CDR3 is TGTGCCAGCAGCTTAGGAACAGAGCACAATCAGCCCCAGCATTTT.